The subject of this entry is one TCR beta chain. This record comes from a study of blood T cell repertoires in COVID-19. Study-level background: The United States, Italy and Spain supplied acute and convalescent COVID-19 samples.

The data were produced by immunoSEQ multiplex PCR, yet TCRdb's version contains in-frame clones alone and is incomplete. The sample includes roughly 40,000 clones, just over 85% of them seen just once. The sample comprised peripheral blood. The sequence came from a man aged 35 to 55 with active COVID-19.

This CDR3 is CASSLAASRINYGYTF. The CDR3 nucleotides are TGTGCCAGCTCACTGGCCGCCTCGAGGATTAACTATGGCTACACCTTC. The chain carries TRBV18 and TRBJ1-2; no firm D call. Between the trimmed V and J ends, which lost 4 bases and 1 base, there was a span of 16 bases. CDR3 length: 16 residues. CDR1 and CDR2 (germline): KGHSH, LQKENI. Variable domain in full (rest from reference TRBV18 and TRBJ1-2): NAGVMQNPRHLVRRRGQEARLRCSPMKGHSHVYWYRQLPEEGLKFMVYLQKENIIDESGMPKERFSAEFPKEGPSILRIQQVVRGDSAAYFCASSLAASRINYGYTFGSGTRLTVV.